The clone carrying this TCR beta chain has a handful of counts. Antigen unknown. CDR1 and CDR2 from the germline V gene are DFQATT and SNEGSKA (reference sequence). The CDR3 is 15 amino acids. V dropped 0 bases and J dropped 7 bases, with 18 bases sitting between them. These data are taken from a study of blood T cells in healthy people across ages. Study-level information: With template switching, about one barcoded beta molecule was captured per two T cells.

Whole-study findings and limits: Correlation between TCR beta diversity and naive T cell percentage was strong.

Russia was home to the donors, healthy Caucasian individuals aged roughly 6 to 95. Drawn from each donor were 8.5 to 10 milliliters of peripheral blood. Next came a second PCR, run for roughly 7 to 12 cycles, which used a sample-barcoded 5' primer along with a J-beta primer mix. Using its own MiXCR run on the 5' RACE reads, TCRdb lists one record per CDR3 protein. The sample has 450,000 to 700,000 distinct CDR3 sequences, approximately 27% seen once. The chain couples TRBV20-1 to TRBJ1-2; a possible D gene is TRBD1 (6 bases). Sequenced input: blood. This receptor was taken from a woman between 70 and 85 years old in good health. CDR3 coding DNA: TGCAGTGCTAGAGATCAGGGCAGGGGAGATATTGGCTACACCTTC. Translating it yields CSARDQGRGDIGYTF.